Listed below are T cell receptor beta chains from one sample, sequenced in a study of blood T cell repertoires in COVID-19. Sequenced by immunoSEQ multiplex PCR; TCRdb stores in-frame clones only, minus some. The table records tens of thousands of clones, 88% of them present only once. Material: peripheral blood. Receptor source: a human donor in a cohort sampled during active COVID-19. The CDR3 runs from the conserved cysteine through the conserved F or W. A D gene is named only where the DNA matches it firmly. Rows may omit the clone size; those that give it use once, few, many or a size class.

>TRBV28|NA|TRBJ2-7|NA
CASSALGGGKTGGRAYEQYF
TGTGCCAGCAGTGCCCTCGGGGGTGGAAAGACAGGAGGGAGGGCCTACGAGCAGTACTTC
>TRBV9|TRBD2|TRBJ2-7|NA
CASSPSGGPSYEQYF
TGTGCCAGCAGCCCTAGCGGGGGGCCCTCCTACGAGCAGTACTTC
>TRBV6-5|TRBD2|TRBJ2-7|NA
CASSVHGGNYEQYF
TGTGCCAGCTCTGTTCACGGGGGGAACTACGAGCAGTACTTC
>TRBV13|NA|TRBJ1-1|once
CASSLGWEVTEAFF
TGTGCCAGCAGCTTAGGATGGGAGGTCACTGAAGCTTTCTTT
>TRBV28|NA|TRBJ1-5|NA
CASSGRTLGNQPQHF
TGTGCCAGCAGTGGGCGGACACTTGGCAATCAGCCCCAGCATTTT
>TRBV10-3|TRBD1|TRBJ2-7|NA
CAISELDRAYEQYF
TGTGCCATCAGTGAGTTAGACAGGGCCTACGAGCAGTACTTC
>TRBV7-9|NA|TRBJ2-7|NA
CASSLELGGRDSYEQYF
TGTGCCAGCAGCTTAGAATTGGGAGGCAGGGACTCCTACGAGCAGTACTTC
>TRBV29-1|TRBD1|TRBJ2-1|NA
CSVAQDRGPKGNEQFF
TGCAGCGTTGCCCAGGACAGGGGTCCTAAAGGCAATGAGCAGTTCTTC
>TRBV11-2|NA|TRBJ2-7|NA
CASRGGGQSYEQYF
TGTGCCAGCAGGGGGGGTGGGCAGTCCTACGAGCAGTACTTC
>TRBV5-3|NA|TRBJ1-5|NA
CARSLASVYPEGWVKYDNQPQHF
TGTGCCAGAAGCTTGGCCTCGGTCTACCCTGAGGGTTGGGTGAAGTATGACAATCAGCCCCAGCATTTT
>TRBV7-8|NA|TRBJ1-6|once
CASRDSNSPLHF
TGTGCCAGCAGGGACAGTAATTCACCCCTCCACTTT
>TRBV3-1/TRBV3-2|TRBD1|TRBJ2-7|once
CASSHDRGAYEQYF
TGTGCCAGCAGCCACGACAGGGGGGCCTACGAGCAGTACTTC
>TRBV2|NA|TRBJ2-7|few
CASSDWVDREEQYF
TGTGCCAGCAGTGATTGGGTTGACCGGGAAGAGCAGTACTTC
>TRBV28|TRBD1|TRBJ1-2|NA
CASSLGRTRGYGYTF
TGTGCCAGCAGTTTAGGGCGGACCAGGGGGTATGGCTACACCTTC
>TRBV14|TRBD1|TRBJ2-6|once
CASSQDLGTGRFAGANVLTF
TGTGCCAGCAGCCAAGATCTGGGGACAGGGAGGTTCGCTGGGGCCAACGTCCTGACTTTC
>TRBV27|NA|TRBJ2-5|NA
CASSKTVGGETQYF
TGTGCCAGCAGTAAAACAGTCGGGGGAGAGACCCAGTACTTC
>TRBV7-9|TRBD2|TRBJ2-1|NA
CASSLKQRESGNEQFF
TGTGCCAGCAGCTTAAAACAGCGGGAGTCCGGCAATGAGCAGTTCTTC